This T cell receptor beta chain was documented in a study of shared clonotypes between healthy human individuals. When replicate PCRs were run on sorted subsets, they used 150 to 250 ng DNA, some 30,000 T cell genomes. Using immunoSEQ multiplex PCR, the repertoire was profiled, and TCRdb retains in-frame clones only, with some absent. There are under 2.5 million clones in the sample; around 92% occur only once, and approximately 0.39% lies in the top ten. The CDR3 is 16 residues long. CDR1 is SGHRS and CDR2 is YFSETQ in the germline V gene. The V and J ends lost 0 bases and 2 bases respectively, with 12 bases between them.

Sequencing input: naive CD4+ T cells from PBMCs. Regarding subset: CD45RA+ positively selected. This chain links TRBV5-1 with TRBJ1-5; TRBD1 might be the D (6 bases). The TCR comes from a man aged 18 to 35 in good health. Some clones in this sample may be carry-over from other donors' samples. The CDR3 DNA reads as TGCGCCAGCAGCTTGGGGGCGGGGGCTGGCAATCAGCCCCAGCATTTT. It is translated as CASSLGAGAGNQPQHF.